The 19 T cell receptor beta chains below all came from one sample that was sequenced in a study of response to subunit inactivated influenza vaccine. TCRdb re-called the RT-PCR reads through MiXCR, storing one row per CDR3 protein. The sample holds 500,000 to 550,000 distinct CDR3 sequences; roughly 7.9% are singletons and the top ten take around 13%. Sequenced material: PBMCs from blood, taken less than 30 months after vaccination. The receptors derive from a man between 50 and 70 years old who received an inactivated influenza vaccine.

This clonotype has a handful of counts. The V call is TRBV11-2, the J call TRBJ2-1; 8 positions match TRBD1. This CDR3 is built from 16 residues. Germline V gene lookup returns CDR1 SGHAT and CDR2 FQNNGV. V shed 5 bases, J shed 2 bases, and the junction held 8 bases outside the gene matches. CDR3 DNA: TGTGCCAGCAGCCCCCGGACAGGGTCAACCTACAATGAGCAGTTCTTC. Its protein is CASSPRTGSTYNEQFF.

The chain uses TRBV20-1 and TRBJ2-3, with TRBD1 matching 8 bases. V lost 6 bases to trimming and J lost 5 bases; unmatched junction nucleotides: 7. Germline CDR1 is DFQATT and CDR2 is SNEGSKA (reference sequence). The CDR3 totals 13 residues. The chain's CDR3 is CSAKVDRGDTQYF. The CDR3 nucleotides are TGCAGTGCCAAAGTTGACAGGGGAGATACGCAGTATTTT.

This sequence joins TRBV2 and TRBJ1-2; 9 positions agree with TRBD1. The CDR3 runs 15 residues. The germline gives CDR1 SNHLY, CDR2 FYNNEI. The V gene end was trimmed by 2 bases and the J gene end by 10 bases; junction bases not matched to a gene: 11. This chain's CDR3 is CASSERRGTGLLYTF. The CDR3 coding sequence is TGTGCCAGCAGTGAACGTAGGGGGACAGGGCTCCTCTACACCTTC.

The sample holds a few counts of this clonotype. This chain connects TRBV4-2 to TRBJ2-3; D is undetermined. The V end was cut by 1 base, the J end by 6 bases, with 14 bases between. This CDR3 is 15 amino acids long. Per the germline V gene, CDR1 is LGHNA and CDR2 is YNFKEQ. The CDR3 DNA reads TGTGCCAGCAGCCAAGGGGGTCGGCGCCCGGATACGCAGTATTTT. It specifies CASSQGGRRPDTQYF.

V and J are TRBV12-3 or TRBV12-4 and TRBJ2-3; D remains unclear. The CDR3 contains 15 residues. Trimming left V 7 bases short and J 0 bases short, with 14 bases between. The DNA of the CDR3 is TGTGCCAGCACCAGACACTTTACTAGCACAGATACGCAGTATTTT. This encodes CASTRHFTSTDTQYF.

This clonotype has a handful of counts. The chain couples TRBV7-6 to TRBJ2-5; 15 nucleotides line up with TRBD2. J was trimmed by 5 bases and V by 4 bases; bases with no gene match: 5. The CDR3 consists of 16 residues. Germline V gene data show CDR1 as SGHVS and CDR2 as FNYEAQ. The CDR3 region is CASSSGLAGGAETQYF. Here the CDR3 DNA reads TGTGCCAGCAGCTCGGGACTAGCGGGAGGCGCGGAGACCCAGTACTTC.

This clonotype came up many times. The rearrangement uses TRBV21-1 and TRBJ1-1. TRBV21-1 is a recognized pseudogene. CDR3 length: 17 residues. The CDR3 sequence is CATVLDGGVVMNTEAFF. The CDR3 bases are TGTGCCACCGTTTTAGACGGTGGGGTGGTGATGAACACTGAAGCTTTCTTT.

This clonotype was found a few times. The J gene is TRBJ2-2, the V gene TRBV12-3 or TRBV12-4, with D perhaps TRBD1 (5 bases). The CDR3 has 19 residues. V dropped 7 bases and J dropped 2 bases, with 26 bases sitting between them. CDR3 nucleotide sequence: TGTGCCAGCATTTCAATAGCAATCTGGGGCAGGGCAAACACCGGGGAGCTGTTTTTT. Translating gives CASISIAIWGRANTGELFF.

This clonotype was recorded at least ten times. The genes are TRBV6-2 or TRBV6-3 and TRBJ2-7; D is possibly TRBD1 (6 bases). Trimming removed 4 bases at V and 3 bases at J, with 10 bases between. This CDR3 is 13 amino acids long. CDR1 and CDR2 (germline): MNHEY, SVGEGT. For the CDR3, the DNA is TGTGCCAGCAGTTTGACAGGAATCTACGAGCAGTACTTC. This encodes CASSLTGIYEQYF.

This clonotype was seen a few times. This chain uses TRBV5-1 with TRBJ1-5; possibly TRBD1 for D (5 bases). Germline V gene data show CDR1 as SGHRS and CDR2 as YFSETQ. Trimming removed 2 bases from V and 6 bases from J, with 15 bases in between. The length of the CDR3 is 15 residues. The CDR3 spells CASSFSGALGQPQHF. The CDR3 DNA reads as TGCGCCAGCAGCTTTAGTGGGGCGCTCGGTCAGCCCCAGCATTTT.

The sample holds a few counts of this clonotype. V is TRBV7-9 and J is TRBJ2-5; weak D call: TRBD2 (6 bases). Trimming took 1 base from V and 4 from J, leaving 13 bases between them. The CDR3 covers 15 residues. Per the germline V gene, CDR1 is SEHNR and CDR2 is FQNEAQ (reference sequence). The CDR3 region has the DNA TGTGCCAGCAGCTTAGAGCGGTGGGGAGGAGAGACCCAGTACTTC. Translation: CASSLERWGGETQYF.

This clonotype showed up just a few times. This chain connects TRBV12-3 or TRBV12-4 to TRBJ1-2, with TRBD1 identical over 7 bases. CDR3 length: 14 amino acids. Trimming took 6 bases from V and 2 from J; bases not matched to a gene: 6. The CDR3 DNA follows: TGTGCCAGCAGGCCTAGACAGGGCAACTATGGCTACACCTTC. Residues: CASRPRQGNYGYTF.

This chain uses TRBV21-1 with TRBJ2-7. TRBV21-1 is assigned pseudogene status. CDR3 length: 16 amino acids. CDR3 amino acids: CASSSANFDQDYEQYF. DNA for the CDR3: TGTGCCAGCAGCTCCGCAAATTTTGACCAAGACTACGAGCAGTACTTC.

This clonotype was detected a few times. The rearrangement links TRBV6-1 to TRBJ2-3; 8 bases line up with TRBD2. Germline assignment: CDR1 MNHNS and CDR2 SASEGT. The V gene end was trimmed by 5 bases and the J gene end by 5 bases; junction bases not matched to a gene: 12. The CDR3 contains 16 residues. The CDR3 sequence: CASSRSIGGAQDTQYF. The CDR3 coding sequence is TGTGCCAGCAGTCGAAGTATCGGGGGGGCCCAAGATACGCAGTATTTT.

There are a few counts of this clonotype. The chain links TRBV5-1 to TRBJ2-1, with 11 bases fitting TRBD2. V was clipped by 4 bases and J by 7 bases; unmatched bases: 10. The CDR3 loop spans 16 amino acids. The V gene's germline CDR1 is SGHRS and CDR2 YFSETQ. CDR3 in amino acids: CASSLSGGAGENEQFF. CDR3 coding DNA: TGCGCCAGCAGCCTTAGCGGGGGGGCTGGGGAGAATGAGCAGTTCTTC.

This chain connects TRBV19 to TRBJ2-1, with a tentative D call TRBD2 (5 bases). Germline V lookup: CDR1 LNHDA, CDR2 SQIVND (reference sequence). With 2 bases removed from V and 7 bases from J, the gap between germline ends came to 9 bases. This CDR3 contains 13 residues. CDR3 residues: CASSIFEGNEQFF. CDR3 bases: TGTGCCAGTAGTATATTTGAGGGAAATGAGCAGTTCTTC. The complete variable domain, with remaining parts taken from reference TRBV19 and TRBJ2-1, reads DGGITQSPKYLFRKEGQNVTLSCEQNLNHDAMYWYRQDPGQGLRLIYYSQIVNDFQKGDIAEGYSVSREKKESFPLTVTSAQKNPTAFYLCASSIFEGNEQFFGPGTRLTVL.

This clonotype was seen ten or more times. This sequence joins TRBV20-1 and TRBJ2-7, with TRBD1 identical over 7 bases. This CDR3 has 14 amino acids. With V trimmed by 6 bases and J by 0 bases, 8 bases remained unmatched. CDR1 and CDR2 from the germline V gene are DFQATT and SNEGSKA (reference sequence). CDR3 sequence: CSALDRLLSYEQYF. In DNA form, the CDR3 reads TGCAGTGCATTGGACAGGTTGCTCTCCTACGAGCAGTACTTC.

This clonotype was seen ten or more times. The chain employs TRBV29-1 and TRBJ2-1; D not resolved. Trimming shortened V by 3 bases and J by 10 bases, and 4 bases separated the two germline ends. The V gene's germline CDR1 is SQVTM and CDR2 ANQGSEA. This CDR3 contains 9 residues. In DNA, the CDR3 is TGCAGCGTTGAGCGGGAGCAGTTCTTC. Translated, it gives CSVEREQFF.

J is TRBJ2-7 and V is TRBV7-9, with D maybe TRBD2 (5 bases). V was trimmed by 3 bases and J by 6 bases, leaving 18 bases between them. The length of the CDR3 is 15 residues. Germline V lookup: CDR1 SEHNR, CDR2 FQNEAQ (reference sequence). DNA for the CDR3: TGTGCCAGCAGCTTTTTCGGGATATGGACTGGCGAGCAGTACTTC. It translates to CASSFFGIWTGEQYF.